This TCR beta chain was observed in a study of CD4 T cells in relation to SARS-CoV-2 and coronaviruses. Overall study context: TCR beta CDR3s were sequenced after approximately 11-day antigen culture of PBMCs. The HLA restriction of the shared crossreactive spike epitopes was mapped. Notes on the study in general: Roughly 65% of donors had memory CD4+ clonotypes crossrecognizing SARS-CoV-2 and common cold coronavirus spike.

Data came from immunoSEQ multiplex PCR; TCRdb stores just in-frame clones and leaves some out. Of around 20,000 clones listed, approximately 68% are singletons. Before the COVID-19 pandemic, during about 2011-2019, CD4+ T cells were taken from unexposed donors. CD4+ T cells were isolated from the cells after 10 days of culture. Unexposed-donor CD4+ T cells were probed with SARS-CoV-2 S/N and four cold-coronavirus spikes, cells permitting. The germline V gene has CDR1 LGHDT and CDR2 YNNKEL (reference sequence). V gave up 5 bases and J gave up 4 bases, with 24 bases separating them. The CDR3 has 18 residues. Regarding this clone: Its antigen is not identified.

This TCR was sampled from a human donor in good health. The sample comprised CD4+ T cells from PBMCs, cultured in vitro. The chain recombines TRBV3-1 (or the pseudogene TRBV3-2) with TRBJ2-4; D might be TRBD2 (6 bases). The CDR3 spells CASSKGLPIWQRKNIQYF. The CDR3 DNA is TGTGCCAGCAGCAAGGGACTTCCCATTTGGCAAAGAAAAAACATTCAGTACTTC.